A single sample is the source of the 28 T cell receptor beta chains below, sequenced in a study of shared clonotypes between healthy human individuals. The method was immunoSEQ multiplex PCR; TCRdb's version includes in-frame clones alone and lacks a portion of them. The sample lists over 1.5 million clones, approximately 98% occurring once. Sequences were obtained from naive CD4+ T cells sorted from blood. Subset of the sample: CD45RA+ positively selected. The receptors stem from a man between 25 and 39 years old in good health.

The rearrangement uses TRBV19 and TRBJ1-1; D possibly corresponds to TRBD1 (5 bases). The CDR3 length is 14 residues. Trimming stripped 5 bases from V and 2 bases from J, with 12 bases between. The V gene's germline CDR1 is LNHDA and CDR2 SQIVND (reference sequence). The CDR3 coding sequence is TGTGCCAGTAGTTTGGGACCCCAAAACACTGAAGCTTTCTTT. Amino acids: CASSLGPQNTEAFF. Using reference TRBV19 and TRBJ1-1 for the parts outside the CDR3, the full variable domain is DGGITQSPKYLFRKEGQNVTLSCEQNLNHDAMYWYRQDPGQGLRLIYYSQIVNDFQKGDIAEGYSVSREKKESFPLTVTSAQKNPTAFYLCASSLGPQNTEAFFGQGTRLTVV.

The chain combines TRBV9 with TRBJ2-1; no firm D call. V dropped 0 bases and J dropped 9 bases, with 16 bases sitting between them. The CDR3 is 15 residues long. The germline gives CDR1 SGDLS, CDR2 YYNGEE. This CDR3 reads CASSVGRTAYSEQFF. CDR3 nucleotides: TGTGCCAGCAGCGTAGGGCGGACGGCCTATAGTGAGCAGTTCTTC.

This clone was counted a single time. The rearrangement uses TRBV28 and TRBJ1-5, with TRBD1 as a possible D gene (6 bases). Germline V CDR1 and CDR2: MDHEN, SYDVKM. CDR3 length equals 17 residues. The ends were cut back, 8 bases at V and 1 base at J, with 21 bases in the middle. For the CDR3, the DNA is TGTGCCAGCCTCCGGGACAAGGGGGAAAGCAGCAATCAGCCCCAGCATTTT. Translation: CASLRDKGESSNQPQHF.

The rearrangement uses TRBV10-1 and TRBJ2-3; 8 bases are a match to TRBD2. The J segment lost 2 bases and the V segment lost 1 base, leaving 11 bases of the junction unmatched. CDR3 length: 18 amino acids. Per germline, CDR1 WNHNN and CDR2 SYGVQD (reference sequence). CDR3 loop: CASSEFKSGRRDTDTQYF. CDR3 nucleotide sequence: TGCGCCAGCAGTGAGTTCAAAAGCGGGAGACGGGACACAGATACGCAGTATTTT.

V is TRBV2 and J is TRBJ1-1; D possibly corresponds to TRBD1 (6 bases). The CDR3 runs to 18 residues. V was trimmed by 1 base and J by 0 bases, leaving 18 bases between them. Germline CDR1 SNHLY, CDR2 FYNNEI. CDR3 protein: CASSEVVGQAGVNTEAFF. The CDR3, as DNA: TGTGCCAGCAGTGAAGTCGTCGGTCAAGCAGGGGTGAACACTGAAGCTTTCTTT. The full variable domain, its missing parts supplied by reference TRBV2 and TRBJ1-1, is EPEVTQTPSHQVTQMGQEVILRCVPISNHLYFYWYRQILGQKVEFLVSFYNNEISEKSEIFDDQFSVERPDGSNFTLKIRSTKLEDSAMYFCASSEVVGQAGVNTEAFFGQGTRLTVV.

CDR3 sequence: CASTTHRGDYGYTF. Here the CDR3 DNA reads TGTGCCAGCACCACCCACAGGGGTGACTATGGCTACACCTTC. J is TRBJ1-2 and V is TRBV6-1, with 7 bases fitting TRBD1. Germline lookup yields CDR1 MNHNS and CDR2 SASEGT. The CDR3 is 14 amino acids. J lost 3 bases, V lost 7 bases, and 8 bases had no gene match.

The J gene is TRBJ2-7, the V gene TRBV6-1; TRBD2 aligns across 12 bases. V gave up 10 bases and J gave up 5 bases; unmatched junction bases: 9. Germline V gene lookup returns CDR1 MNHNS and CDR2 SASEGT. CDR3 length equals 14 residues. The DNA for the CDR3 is TGTGCCACCTCTAGCGGGAGGGCCTTCGACGAGCAGTACTTC. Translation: CATSSGRAFDEQYF.

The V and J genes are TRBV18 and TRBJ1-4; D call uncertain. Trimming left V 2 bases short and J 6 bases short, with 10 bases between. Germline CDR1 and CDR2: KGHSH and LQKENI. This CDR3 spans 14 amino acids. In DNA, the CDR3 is TGTGCCAGCTCACCAAACGGAATTGATGAAAAACTGTTTTTT. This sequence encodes CASSPNGIDEKLFF.

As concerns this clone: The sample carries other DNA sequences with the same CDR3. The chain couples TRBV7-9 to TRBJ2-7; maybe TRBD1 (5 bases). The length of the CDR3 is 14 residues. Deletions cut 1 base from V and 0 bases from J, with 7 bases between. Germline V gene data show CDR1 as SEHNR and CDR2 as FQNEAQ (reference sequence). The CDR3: CASSLGQYSYEQYF. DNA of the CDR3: TGTGCCAGCAGCTTAGGACAGTACTCCTACGAGCAGTACTTC. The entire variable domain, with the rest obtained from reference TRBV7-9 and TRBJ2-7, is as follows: DTGVSQNPRHKITKRGQNVTFRCDPISEHNRLYWYRQTLGQGPEFLTYFQNEAQLEKSRLLSDRFSAERPKGSFSTLEIQRTEQGDSAMYLCASSLGQYSYEQYFGPGTRLTVT.

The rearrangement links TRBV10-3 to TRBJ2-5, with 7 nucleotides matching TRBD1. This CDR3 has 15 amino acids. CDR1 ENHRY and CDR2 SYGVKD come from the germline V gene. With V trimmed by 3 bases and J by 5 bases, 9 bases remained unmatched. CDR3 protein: CAISDPGQVGETQYF. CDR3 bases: TGTGCCATCAGTGATCCAGGACAGGTTGGGGAGACCCAGTACTTC.

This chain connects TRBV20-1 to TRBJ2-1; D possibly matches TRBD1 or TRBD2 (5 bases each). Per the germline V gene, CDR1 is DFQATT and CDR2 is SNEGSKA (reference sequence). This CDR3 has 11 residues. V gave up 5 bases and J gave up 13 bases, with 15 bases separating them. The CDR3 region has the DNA TGCAGTGCTGCACGGGACGCAAGTCAGTTCTTC. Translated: CSAARDASQFF.

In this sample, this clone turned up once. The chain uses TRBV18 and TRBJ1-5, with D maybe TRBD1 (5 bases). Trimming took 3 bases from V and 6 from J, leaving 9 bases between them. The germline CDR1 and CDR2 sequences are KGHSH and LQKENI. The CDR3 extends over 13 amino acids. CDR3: CASSPGTFQPQHF. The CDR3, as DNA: TGTGCCAGCTCACCTGGGACGTTTCAGCCCCAGCATTTT. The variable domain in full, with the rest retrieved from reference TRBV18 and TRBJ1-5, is NAGVMQNPRHLVRRRGQEARLRCSPMKGHSHVYWYRQLPEEGLKFMVYLQKENIIDESGMPKERFSAEFPKEGPSILRIQQVVRGDSAAYFCASSPGTFQPQHFGDGTRLSIL.

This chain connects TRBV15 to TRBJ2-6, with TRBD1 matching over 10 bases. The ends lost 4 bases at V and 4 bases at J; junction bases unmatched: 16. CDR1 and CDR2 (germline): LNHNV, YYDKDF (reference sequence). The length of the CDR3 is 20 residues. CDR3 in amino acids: CATSKQWGQGLNTGANVLTF. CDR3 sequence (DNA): TGTGCCACCAGCAAACAGTGGGGACAGGGGTTAAATACGGGGGCCAACGTCCTGACTTTC.

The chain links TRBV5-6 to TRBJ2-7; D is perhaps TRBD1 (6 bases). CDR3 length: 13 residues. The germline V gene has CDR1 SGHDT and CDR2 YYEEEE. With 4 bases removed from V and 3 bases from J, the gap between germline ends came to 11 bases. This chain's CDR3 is CASSPGHNYEQYF. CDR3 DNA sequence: TGTGCCAGCAGCCCGGGACACAACTACGAGCAGTACTTC.

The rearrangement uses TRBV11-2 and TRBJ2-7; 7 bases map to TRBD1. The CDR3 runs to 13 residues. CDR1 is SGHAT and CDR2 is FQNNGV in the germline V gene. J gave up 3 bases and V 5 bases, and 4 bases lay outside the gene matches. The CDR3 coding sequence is TGTGCCAGCAGCACCGGACAGGTCTACGAGCAGTACTTC. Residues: CASSTGQVYEQYF.

The CDR3 DNA is TGTGCCAGCAGGGGGACTCGAGCCTACGAGCAGTACTTC. It encodes CASRGTRAYEQYF. The chain links TRBV28 to TRBJ2-7; the D gene is possibly TRBD2 (6 bases). The V end was cut by 6 bases, the J end by 2 bases, with 11 bases between. Germline CDR1 MDHEN, CDR2 SYDVKM. The CDR3 covers 13 residues.

The CDR3 loop is CASSRGTGYEQYF. CDR3 nucleotide sequence: TGTGCCAGCAGTCGAGGGACAGGGTACGAGCAGTACTTC. This rearrangement joins TRBV6-5 to TRBJ2-7; 9 nucleotides align to TRBD1. Germline V gene sequence: CDR1 MNHEY, CDR2 SVGAGI. Trimming cost V 5 bases and J 4 bases; bases outside gene matches: 3. The CDR3 is made up of 13 amino acids.

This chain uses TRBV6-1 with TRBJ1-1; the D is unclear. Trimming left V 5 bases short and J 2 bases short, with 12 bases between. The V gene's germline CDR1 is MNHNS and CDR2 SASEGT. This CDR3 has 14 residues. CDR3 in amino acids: CASSSTWGNTEAFF. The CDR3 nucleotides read TGTGCCAGCAGTTCCACCTGGGGTAACACTGAAGCTTTCTTT.

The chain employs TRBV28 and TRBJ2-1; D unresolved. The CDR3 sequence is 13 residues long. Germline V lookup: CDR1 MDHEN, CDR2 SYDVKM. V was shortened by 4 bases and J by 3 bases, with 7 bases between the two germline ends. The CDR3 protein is CASSSPDYNEQFF. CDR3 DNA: TGTGCCAGCAGTTCCCCCGACTACAATGAGCAGTTCTTC.

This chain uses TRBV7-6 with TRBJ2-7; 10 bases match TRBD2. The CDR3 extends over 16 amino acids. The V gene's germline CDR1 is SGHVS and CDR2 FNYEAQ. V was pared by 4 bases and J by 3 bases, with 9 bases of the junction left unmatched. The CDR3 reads CASSSRGSGGIYEQYF. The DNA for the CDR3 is TGTGCCAGCAGCTCCCGTGGTAGCGGGGGGATCTACGAGCAGTACTTC.

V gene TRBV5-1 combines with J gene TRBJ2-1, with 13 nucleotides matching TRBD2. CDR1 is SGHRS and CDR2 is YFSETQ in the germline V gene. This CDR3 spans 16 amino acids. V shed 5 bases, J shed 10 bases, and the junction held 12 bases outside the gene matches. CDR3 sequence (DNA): TGCGCCAGCAGTTACCCGGGACTAGCGGGGAGTTACGAGCAGTTCTTC. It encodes CASSYPGLAGSYEQFF.

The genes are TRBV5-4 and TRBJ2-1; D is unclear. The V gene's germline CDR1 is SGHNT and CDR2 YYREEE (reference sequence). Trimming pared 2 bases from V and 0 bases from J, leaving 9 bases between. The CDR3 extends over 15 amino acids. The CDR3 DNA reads TGTGCCAGCAGCTTAGGTTCTCTCTCCTACAATGAGCAGTTCTTC. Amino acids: CASSLGSLSYNEQFF. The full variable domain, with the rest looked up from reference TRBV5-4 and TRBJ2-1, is ETGVTQSPTHLIKTRGQQVTLRCSSQSGHNTVSWYQQALGQGPQFIFQYYREEENGRGNFPPRFSGLQFPNYSSELNVNALELDDSALYLCASSLGSLSYNEQFFGPGTRLTVL.

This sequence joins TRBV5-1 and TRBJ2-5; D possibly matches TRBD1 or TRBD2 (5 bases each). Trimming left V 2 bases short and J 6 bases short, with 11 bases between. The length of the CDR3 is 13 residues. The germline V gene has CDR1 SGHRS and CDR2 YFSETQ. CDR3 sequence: CASSFGQGQTQYF. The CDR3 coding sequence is TGCGCCAGCAGCTTCGGTCAGGGACAGACCCAGTACTTC.

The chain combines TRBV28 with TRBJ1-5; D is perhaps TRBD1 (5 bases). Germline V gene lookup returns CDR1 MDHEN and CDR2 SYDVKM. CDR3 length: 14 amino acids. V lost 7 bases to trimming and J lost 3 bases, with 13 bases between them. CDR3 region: CASTIGGANQPQHF. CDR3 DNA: TGTGCCAGCACCATTGGGGGTGCCAATCAGCCCCAGCATTTT.

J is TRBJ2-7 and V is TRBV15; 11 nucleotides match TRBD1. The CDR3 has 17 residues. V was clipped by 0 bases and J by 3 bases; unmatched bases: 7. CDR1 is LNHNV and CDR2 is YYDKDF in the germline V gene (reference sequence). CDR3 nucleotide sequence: TGTGCCACCAGCAGAGATATTTCGGGGACAGGGGGCTACGAGCAGTACTTC. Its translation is CATSRDISGTGGYEQYF.

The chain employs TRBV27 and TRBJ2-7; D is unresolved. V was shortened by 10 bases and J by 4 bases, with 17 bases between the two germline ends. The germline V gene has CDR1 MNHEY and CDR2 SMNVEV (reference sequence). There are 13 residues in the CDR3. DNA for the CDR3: TGTGCCATCCAACGACGGAGTCTATACGAGCAGTACTTC. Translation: CAIQRRSLYEQYF.

CDR3 in amino acids: CASTLQGRGNTIYF. The CDR3 nucleotides read TGTGCCAGCACTTTACAGGGGAGAGGAAACACCATATATTTT. The rearrangement links TRBV2 to TRBJ1-3; TRBD1 aligns across 7 bases. V lost 7 bases to trimming and J lost 4 bases; unmatched junction nucleotides: 7. In germline, CDR1 is SNHLY, CDR2 FYNNEI. The CDR3 spans 14 residues.

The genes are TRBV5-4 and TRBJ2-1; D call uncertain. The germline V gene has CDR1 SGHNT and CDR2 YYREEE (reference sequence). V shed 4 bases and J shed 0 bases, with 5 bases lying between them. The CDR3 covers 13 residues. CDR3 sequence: CASSGPSYNEQFF. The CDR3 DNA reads TGTGCCAGCAGCGGGCCCTCCTACAATGAGCAGTTCTTC.